The 20 T cell receptor beta chains below come from one sample, sequenced in a study of graft-versus-host responses after intestinal transplantation. These TCRs are of unknown antigen specificity. TCRdb keeps only in-frame clones here, not all; method: immunoSEQ multiplex PCR. The data hold roughly 110,000 clones, with about nine tenths observed a single time. The source was unstimulated CD4+ T cells sorted from spleen or lymph node cells, collected before transplant. The receptors here all came from a human donor who was the organ donor for an intestinal transplant.

The V and J genes are TRBV6-5 and TRBJ1-6; maybe TRBD1 (5 bases). The V end was cut by 2 bases, the J end by 0 bases, with 5 bases between. From germline, CDR1 is MNHEY and CDR2 SVGAGI. The CDR3 length is 15 residues. CDR3 coding DNA: TGTGCCAGCAGTTACAGGGGCTCCTATAATTCACCCCTCCACTTT. It is translated as CASSYRGSYNSPLHF.

This chain uses TRBV28 with TRBJ1-3, with TRBD1 matching over 11 bases. The V gene's germline CDR1 is MDHEN and CDR2 SYDVKM. This CDR3 contains 16 residues. V shed 6 bases, J shed 4 bases, and the junction held 8 bases outside the gene matches. The DNA for the CDR3 is TGTGCCAGCAGCTCCGGACAGGGGGCGTACGGAAACACCATATATTTT. Its translation is CASSSGQGAYGNTIYF.

The V and J genes are TRBV27 and TRBJ2-1; 7 bases line up with TRBD2. V shed 8 bases, J shed 4 bases, and the junction held 14 bases outside the gene matches. The CDR3 runs to 16 residues. CDR1 and CDR2 from the germline V gene are MNHEY and SMNVEV (reference sequence). In DNA, the CDR3 is TGTGCCAGCCAAAAAGGGAGGGGCTGGGGTTACAATGAGCAGTTCTTC. This codes for CASQKGRGWGYNEQFF.

The rearrangement uses TRBV30 and TRBJ2-7; tentatively, D is TRBD1 or TRBD2 (6 bases each). This CDR3 is built from 14 residues. Per germline, CDR1 GTSNPN and CDR2 SVGIG (reference sequence). The ends were cut back, 0 bases at V and 2 bases at J, with 11 bases in the middle. The DNA of the CDR3 is TGTGCCTGGAGTGTACTACGGGGGCCCTACGAGCAGTACTTC. Protein product: CAWSVLRGPYEQYF.

This clone has only one observation. One end of the junction fails to match germline, which may point to a read error. The genes are TRBV6-5 and TRBJ1-5, with TRBD1 as a possible D gene (6 bases). CDR3 length equals 14 residues. The germline V gene has CDR1 MNHEY and CDR2 SVGAGI. In DNA form, the CDR3 reads TGTGCCGGCAGTTATCGTCAGGGGTCTCAGCCCCAGCATTTT. Translated, it gives CAGSYRQGSQPQHF.

This rearrangement joins TRBV5-5 to TRBJ2-3; either TRBD1 or TRBD2 may supply D (5 bases each). The CDR3 consists of 16 residues. Per germline, CDR1 SGHKS and CDR2 YYEKEE (reference sequence). V shed 2 bases and J shed 1 base, with 14 bases lying between them. CDR3 DNA: TGTGCCAGCAGCTTAGTCCGGGACCACCGCACAGATACGCAGTATTTT. Its protein is CASSLVRDHRTDTQYF.

As DNA, the CDR3 is TGCGCCAGCAGCCCGTGGACTAGCGCGGCCTACGAGCAGTACTTC. Translation: CASSPWTSAAYEQYF. The V call is TRBV4-1, the J call TRBJ2-7, with TRBD2 identical over 9 bases. The V and J ends lost 4 bases and 2 bases, in that order; junction bases with no gene match: 6. Germline V gives CDR1 MGHRA, CDR2 YSYEKL. This CDR3 is 15 amino acids long.

CDR3 bases: TGCGCCAGCAGCCGAGGACAGGGGAATACCTATGGCTACACCTTC. The encoded protein is CASSRGQGNTYGYTF. V is TRBV4-1 and J is TRBJ1-2, with TRBD1 matching over 9 bases. CDR3 size: 15 residues. Trimming removed 4 bases from V and 4 bases from J; junction bases left unmatched: 7. Germline V CDR1 and CDR2: MGHRA, YSYEKL.

The V gene is TRBV5-6, the J gene TRBJ1-4, with 8 bases aligning to TRBD1. The CDR3 loop spans 16 amino acids. V trimming: 4 bases; J trimming: 1 base; junction bases outside the gene matches: 6. Looked up from germline, CDR1 is SGHDT and CDR2 is YYEEEE. The chain's CDR3 is CASSLRTGRTNEKLFF. The DNA of the CDR3 is TGTGCCAGCAGCCTAAGGACAGGGCGAACTAATGAAAAACTGTTTTTT.

This rearrangement joins TRBV5-4 to TRBJ1-1; D is uncertain. The CDR3 contains 15 residues. The germline V gene has CDR1 SGHNT and CDR2 YYREEE (reference sequence). V lost 4 bases to trimming and J lost 4 bases, with 17 bases between them. The CDR3 loop is CASSLLESEGTEAFF. DNA for the CDR3: TGTGCCAGCAGCCTTCTCGAATCAGAGGGCACTGAAGCTTTCTTT.

This rearrangement joins TRBV7-2 to TRBJ1-5; D gene ambiguous. The V end lost 1 base, the J end lost 0 bases, and 7 bases lay between the germline ends. The CDR3 contains 15 residues. Germline values: CDR1 SGHTA, CDR2 FQGNSA. The CDR3 sequence: CASSLVRNSNQPQHF. For the CDR3, the DNA is TGTGCCAGCAGCTTAGTTCGGAATAGCAATCAGCCCCAGCATTTT.

V and J are TRBV9 and TRBJ2-2, with TRBD1 as a possible D gene (5 bases). Trimming stripped 3 bases from V and 1 base from J, with 16 bases between. Germline CDR1 is SGDLS and CDR2 is YYNGEE. The CDR3 consists of 17 residues. The CDR3 bases are TGTGCCAGCAGCGGGCCGGCAGGGCTACAGAACACCGGGGAGCTGTTTTTT. Its translation is CASSGPAGLQNTGELFF.

The CDR3 DNA sequence: TGTGCCAGCAGCTCAGGACAGGGAGGGTATGGCTACACCTTC. Protein product: CASSSGQGGYGYTF. The chain links TRBV7-2 to TRBJ1-2, with 8 nucleotides matching TRBD1. Germline V gene lookup returns CDR1 SGHTA and CDR2 FQGNSA. After removal of 4 bases from V and 5 bases from J, the junction contained 6 bases not matched to a gene. The length of the CDR3 is 14 residues.

The genes are TRBV5-5 and TRBJ2-1; 8 nucleotides line up with TRBD2. The junction had 9 bases not matched to a gene; V was cut back by 4 bases and J by 3 bases. In germline, CDR1 is SGHKS, CDR2 YYEKEE (reference sequence). CDR3 length: 16 amino acids. Here the CDR3 DNA reads TGTGCCAGCAGCAAGAGCGGGAGTATCGACTACAATGAGCAGTTCTTC. This encodes CASSKSGSIDYNEQFF.

This sequence joins TRBV7-9 and TRBJ2-2, with D unresolved. The germline CDR1 and CDR2 sequences are SEHNR and FQNEAQ (reference sequence). CDR3 length: 13 residues. V gave up 5 bases and J gave up 1 base, with 5 bases separating them. The DNA for the CDR3 is TGTGCCAGCAGCCCAGGGAACACCGGGGAGCTGTTTTTT. This encodes CASSPGNTGELFF.

The chain joins TRBV5-1 to TRBJ2-3; D is uncertain. V lost 5 bases to trimming and J lost 4 bases, with 14 bases between them. Germline loops: CDR1 SGHRS, CDR2 YFSETQ. The CDR3 covers 14 residues. The CDR3 nucleotides are TGCGCCAGCAGGGTGGGGTTTCTAGCAGATACGCAGTATTTT. It is translated as CASRVGFLADTQYF.

For the CDR3, the DNA is TGTGCCAGCAGTCCCTCTCCCGGCGGCAATCAGCCCCAGCATTTT. Protein product: CASSPSPGGNQPQHF. The chain recombines TRBV6-4 with TRBJ1-5; D is ambiguous. The germline CDR1 and CDR2 sequences are MRHNA and SNTAGT. The CDR3 covers 15 residues. The ends were cut back, 5 bases at V and 2 bases at J, with 13 bases in the middle.

This clone appeared a few times. The chain combines TRBV2 with TRBJ1-2; 7 nucleotides align to TRBD1. This CDR3 is 13 amino acids long. CDR1 and CDR2 (germline): SNHLY, FYNNEI. V lost 6 bases to trimming and J lost 2 bases; unmatched junction nucleotides: 3. The CDR3 DNA sequence: TGTGCCAGCAGATGGGACAGAAACTATGGCTACACCTTC. Protein product: CASRWDRNYGYTF.

On this clone itself: This sample includes further DNA sequences coding for the same CDR3. The V call is TRBV7-9, the J call TRBJ1-1, with a weak D call TRBD1 (5 bases). In germline, CDR1 is SEHNR, CDR2 FQNEAQ (reference sequence). Between the trimmed V and J ends, which lost 4 bases and 1 base, there was a span of 7 bases. The CDR3 spans 13 residues. CDR3 loop: CASSSGGNTEAFF. In nucleotides, the CDR3 is TGTGCCAGCAGCTCTGGGGGGAACACTGAAGCTTTCTTT. Based on the CDR3 plus reference TRBV7-9 and TRBJ1-1, the full variable domain is DTGVSQNPRHKITKRGQNVTFRCDPISEHNRLYWYRQTLGQGPEFLTYFQNEAQLEKSRLLSDRFSAERPKGSFSTLEIQRTEQGDSAMYLCASSSGGNTEAFFGQGTRLTVV.

The chain is built from TRBV5-5 and TRBJ1-6; perhaps TRBD1 as D (6 bases). From germline, CDR1 is SGHKS and CDR2 YYEKEE (reference sequence). CDR3 size: 13 residues. V was clipped by 1 base and J by 10 bases, with 9 bases between them. The CDR3 reads CASSLKGDSPLHF. Written as DNA, the CDR3 is TGTGCCAGCAGCTTGAAGGGGGACTCACCCCTCCACTTT.